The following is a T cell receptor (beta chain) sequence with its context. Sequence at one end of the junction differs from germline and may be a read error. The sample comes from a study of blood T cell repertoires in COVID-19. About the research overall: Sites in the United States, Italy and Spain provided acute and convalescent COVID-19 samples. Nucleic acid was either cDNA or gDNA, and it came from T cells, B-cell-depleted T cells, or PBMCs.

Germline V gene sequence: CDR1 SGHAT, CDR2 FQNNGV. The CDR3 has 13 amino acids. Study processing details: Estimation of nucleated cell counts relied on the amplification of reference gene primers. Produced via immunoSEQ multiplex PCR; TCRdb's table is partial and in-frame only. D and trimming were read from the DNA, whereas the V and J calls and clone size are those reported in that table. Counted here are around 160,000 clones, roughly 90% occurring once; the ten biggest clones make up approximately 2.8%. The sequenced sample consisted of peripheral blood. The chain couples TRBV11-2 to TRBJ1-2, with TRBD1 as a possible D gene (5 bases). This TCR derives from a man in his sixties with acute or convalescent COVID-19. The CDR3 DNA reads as TGTGCCAGCAGCCTAGACAGTGCCTATGGCTACACCTTC. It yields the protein CASSLDSAYGYTF.